Below are 18 T cell receptor beta chains sequenced from a single sample in a study of T cell responses to AZD1222 COVID-19 vaccine. Repertoires were generated with immunoSEQ multiplex PCR, while TCRdb's copy carries only in-frame clones and drops some. The sample includes 99,000 or so clones, roughly 90% of them seen just once. The specimen was peripheral blood, collected on day 0 of AZD1222 vaccination. The receptors derive from an adult in good health.

V and J are TRBV5-1 and TRBJ2-5; no definite D call. Trimming took 4 bases from V and 0 from J, leaving 7 bases between them. The CDR3 length is 13 residues. In germline, CDR1 is SGHRS, CDR2 YFSETQ. The CDR3 loop reads CASSDLYQETQYF. CDR3 in DNA: TGCGCCAGCAGCGACCTGTACCAAGAGACCCAGTACTTC.

The J gene is TRBJ2-5, the V gene TRBV27; 7 positions agree with TRBD1. The V gene end was trimmed by 4 bases and the J gene end by 3 bases; junction bases not matched to a gene: 2. The CDR3 covers 13 residues. Germline loops: CDR1 MNHEY, CDR2 SMNVEV (reference sequence). CDR3: CASSSDRKETQYF. In DNA, the CDR3 is TGTGCCAGCAGTTCGGACAGGAAAGAGACCCAGTACTTC.

The chain has TRBV7-9 and TRBJ1-1; possibly TRBD1 for D (6 bases). This CDR3 is built from 15 residues. V gave up 2 bases and J gave up 8 bases, with 18 bases separating them. CDR1 is SEHNR and CDR2 is FQNEAQ in the germline V gene (reference sequence). CDR3 region: CASSLLGAGGTEAFF. In nucleotides, the CDR3 is TGTGCCAGCAGCTTACTGGGGGCTGGAGGTACGGAAGCTTTCTTT.

V is TRBV27 and J is TRBJ1-1; D perhaps matches TRBD1 (6 bases). Germline-derived CDR1 and CDR2 are MNHEY and SMNVEV (reference sequence). CDR3 length: 14 residues. Trimming took off 7 bases at V and 5 bases at J, with 17 bases between the two ends. Written as DNA, the CDR3 is TGTGCCAGCACTGCCCGGGGGGCGCGGACTGAAGCTTTCTTT. Translation: CASTARGARTEAFF.

This clone has just one count. This sequence joins TRBV3-1 (or the pseudogene TRBV3-2) and TRBJ1-1, with D unclear. CDR1 and CDR2 (germline): LGHDT, YNNKEL (reference sequence). Trimming stripped 0 bases from V and 2 bases from J, with 7 bases between. The CDR3 is 14 residues long. CDR3 sequence: CASSQEGRNTEAFF. For the CDR3, the DNA is TGTGCCAGCAGCCAAGAAGGAAGAAACACTGAAGCTTTCTTT.

The J gene is TRBJ1-4, the V gene TRBV5-1; TRBD1 agrees at 11 bases. The CDR3 contains 14 residues. V gave up 7 bases and J gave up 8 bases; unmatched junction bases: 7. In germline, CDR1 is SGHRS, CDR2 YFSETQ. The CDR3 DNA reads as TGCGCCAGCTGGACAGGGGGCGCGCAAGAAAAACTGTTTTTT. Translating it yields CASWTGGAQEKLFF.

The chain recombines TRBV9 with TRBJ2-3, with a possible D match to TRBD2 (6 bases). Germline V gene data show CDR1 as SGDLS and CDR2 as YYNGEE. This CDR3 spans 15 amino acids. V was clipped by 3 bases and J by 2 bases, with 13 bases between them. In DNA form, the CDR3 reads TGTGCCAGCAGCGATGCGGCGGGGTACACAGATACGCAGTATTTT. As protein: CASSDAAGYTDTQYF. Based on the CDR3 plus reference TRBV9 and TRBJ2-3, the full variable domain is DSGVTQTPKHLITATGQRVTLRCSPRSGDLSVYWYQQSLDQGLQFLIQYYNGEERAKGNILERFSAQQFPDLHSELNLSSLELGDSALYFCASSDAAGYTDTQYFGPGTRLTVL.

The genes are TRBV15 and TRBJ1-5; D gene uncertain. From germline, CDR1 is LNHNV and CDR2 YYDKDF (reference sequence). The CDR3 totals 16 residues. V dropped 5 bases and J dropped 5 bases, with 19 bases sitting between them. CDR3 in amino acids: CATSVSSRRSYQPQHF. CDR3 sequence (DNA): TGTGCCACCAGCGTAAGCTCCAGGCGGAGTTATCAGCCCCAGCATTTT. Combining the CDR3 with reference TRBV15 and TRBJ1-5 gives the whole variable domain DAMVIQNPRYQVTQFGKPVTLSCSQTLNHNVMYWYQQKSSQAPKLLFHYYDKDFNNEADTPDNFQSRRPNTSFCFLDIRSPGLGDTAMYLCATSVSSRRSYQPQHFGDGTRLSIL.

Note on this clone: This sample also contains other DNA sequences that code for the same CDR3. The chain joins TRBV11-2 to TRBJ1-1, with D maybe TRBD1 (5 bases). The CDR3 is 15 residues long. V gave up 1 base and J gave up 2 bases, with 11 bases separating them. Germline values: CDR1 SGHAT, CDR2 FQNNGV. The CDR3 region is CASSLVAGLNTEAFF. The CDR3 nucleotides read TGTGCCAGCAGCTTAGTGGCAGGGTTAAACACTGAAGCTTTCTTT.

The chain recombines TRBV7-9 with TRBJ2-7; 7 positions agree with TRBD2. This CDR3 comprises 14 residues. Germline V gives CDR1 SEHNR, CDR2 FQNEAQ (reference sequence). V lost 1 base, J lost 4 bases, and 4 bases stayed unmatched. CDR3 nucleotides: TGTGCCAGCAGCTTAGACGGGGGGTTATACGAGCAGTACTTC. It is translated as CASSLDGGLYEQYF.

The chain is built from TRBV6-4 and TRBJ1-5, with 12 positions matching TRBD1. CDR3 length: 21 residues. The germline gives CDR1 MRHNA, CDR2 SNTAGT. The V segment lost 1 base and the J segment 6 bases; nucleotides outside the gene matches: 19. The CDR3 spells CASSDYRTEGQGAPKGQPQHF. Written as DNA, the CDR3 is TGTGCCAGCAGTGACTATAGAACCGAGGGACAGGGGGCCCCCAAGGGTCAGCCCCAGCATTTT.

The gene calls are TRBV7-9 and TRBJ1-2; D call uncertain. Trimming removed 1 base from V and 2 bases from J, with 8 bases in between. Looked up from germline, CDR1 is SEHNR and CDR2 is FQNEAQ (reference sequence). CDR3 length: 14 residues. The CDR3 reads CASSLVPGNYGYTF. The CDR3 nucleotides are TGTGCCAGCAGCTTAGTGCCAGGCAACTATGGCTACACCTTC.

The V gene is TRBV5-1, the J gene TRBJ2-5; D perhaps matches TRBD1 (5 bases). Germline-derived CDR1 and CDR2 are SGHRS and YFSETQ. The V end lost 0 bases, the J end lost 5 bases, and 8 bases lay between the germline ends. CDR3 length equals 13 residues. DNA for the CDR3: TGCGCCAGCAGCTTGGCAGGGTCCGAGACCCAGTACTTC. It codes for CASSLAGSETQYF.

This clone appeared a single time. The chain is built from TRBV5-4 and TRBJ2-5; D may be TRBD1 (6 bases). Germline assignment: CDR1 SGHNT and CDR2 YYREEE (reference sequence). The CDR3 extends over 14 amino acids. With 2 bases removed from V and 3 bases from J, the gap between germline ends came to 11 bases. The CDR3 nucleotides are TGTGCCAGCAGCTTTACAAACAGGGAAGAGACCCAGTACTTC. Residues: CASSFTNREETQYF.

The rearrangement joins TRBV27 to TRBJ1-4; weak D call: TRBD1 (5 bases). The CDR3 sequence is 16 residues long. Germline V lookup: CDR1 MNHEY, CDR2 SMNVEV (reference sequence). V was pared by 5 bases and J by 10 bases, with 23 bases between. The CDR3 DNA is TGTGCCAGCAGTGAGGGTTGGGGGGGTCTTTCGGGAAAACTGTTTTTT. Translated: CASSEGWGGLSGKLFF.

By sample fraction, this clone is medium-sized. The chain combines TRBV7-9 with TRBJ1-4, with D maybe TRBD1 (6 bases). Germline V gives CDR1 SEHNR, CDR2 FQNEAQ (reference sequence). The CDR3 extends over 17 amino acids. V dropped 5 bases and J dropped 8 bases, with 24 bases sitting between them. The CDR3 spells CASSNLAGGPFDEKLFF. The CDR3 DNA is TGTGCCAGCAGCAACTTAGCCGGGGGCCCCTTCGACGAAAAACTGTTTTTT.

This clone occurred a few times. The rearrangement joins TRBV11-2 to TRBJ1-6; D is perhaps TRBD1 (5 bases). Trimming removed 3 bases from V and 5 bases from J, with 11 bases in between. The germline V gene has CDR1 SGHAT and CDR2 FQNNGV. The CDR3 consists of 15 residues. The DNA of the CDR3 is TGTGCCAGCAGCTTTTCTTCGACAGATAATTCACCCCTCCACTTT. The encoded protein is CASSFSSTDNSPLHF.

This chain uses TRBV10-1 with TRBJ2-2, with D unresolved. V lost 3 bases and J lost 2, with 4 bases in between. Per germline, CDR1 WNHNN and CDR2 SYGVQD (reference sequence). The CDR3 is 13 residues long. CDR3 amino acids: CASSDANTGELFF. In nucleotides, the CDR3 is TGCGCCAGCAGTGATGCTAACACCGGGGAGCTGTTTTTT.